Listed below are T cell receptor beta chains from one sample, sequenced in a study of T-cell reconstitution after alpha-beta-depleted transplantation in children. TCRdb recomputed calls from the PCR reads with MiXCR, one row per CDR3 protein. The table lists some 600,000 distinct CDR3 sequences, under 15% of them singletons, with 2% to 2.5% in the top ten. Here the sequenced sample was PBMCs, mostly from graft donor cells, taken 360 days after TCRalphabeta/CD19-depleted stem cell transplant. Receptor source: a male patient aged 10 to 17 who had a stem cell transplant for acute myeloid leukemia, so the T cells may come from the graft donor. Both conserved end residues are part of each CDR3. D genes are given only for firm matches. The size of a clone is reported for some rows only, either as once, few or many, or as a class for expanded clones.

V,J,D,size,DNA,CDR3
TRBV29-1,TRBJ2-7,-,-,TGCAGCTCCCACGGGGTATTTAACAGGGCAGTTTACGAGCAGTACTTC,CSSHGVFNRAVYEQYF
TRBV30,TRBJ2-5,-,-,TGTGCCTGGAGTGTAGGAGTTACAGGGATGGGACAAGAGACCCAGTACTTC,CAWSVGVTGMGQETQYF
TRBV24-1,TRBJ2-7,-,few,TGTGCCACCCAAAGTTCGGGCGGGCCGTCCTACGAGCAGTACTTC,CATQSSGGPSYEQYF
TRBV11-2,TRBJ2-5,-,few,TGTGCCAGCAGCTTGGGGCCCCGGGGGCAAGAGACCCAGTACTTC,CASSLGPRGQETQYF
TRBV28,TRBJ2-1,-,many,TGTGCCAGCATTCTATTACCCGGTTCGAATGAGCAGTTCTTC,CASILLPGSNEQFF
TRBV20-1,TRBJ2-7,TRBD1,-,TGCAGTGCTAGAGGACAGGGGGCCAGTCACGAGCAGTACTTC,CSARGQGASHEQYF
TRBV29-1,TRBJ2-5,TRBD2,many,TGCAGCGCTCACCGGGGGGTAGAGACCCAGTACTTC,CSAHRGVETQYF
TRBV10-2,TRBJ2-3,TRBD2,many,TGCGCCCGGGGAGCGGGAGGAGCAGATACGCAGTATTTT,CARGAGGADTQYF
TRBV18,TRBJ2-1,-,few,TGTGCCAGCTCACCACTAGGGGCTCCGTTCTTC,CASSPLGAPFF
TRBV12-3/TRBV12-4,TRBJ1-1,-,few,TGTGCCAGCAGTTTGGAGCTTGAAGCTTTCTTT,CASSLELEAFF
TRBV4-2,TRBJ1-4,-,-,TGTGCCAGCAGCCAAGAAGGGGGGCGAGTTGAAAAACTGTTTTTT,CASSQEGGRVEKLFF
TRBV6-2/TRBV6-3,TRBJ1-5,-,-,TGTGCCAGCAGTTACCTTATGACCCATCAGCCCCAGCATTTT,CASSYLMTHQPQHF
TRBV12-3/TRBV12-4,TRBJ2-3,-,-,TGTGCCAGCAGTCCACCTAAAGTCTATAGGCACGGGCTAAGGTCTGGGACGCAGTATTTT,CASSPPKVYRHGLRSGTQYF
TRBV21-1,TRBJ2-1,-,many,TGTGCCAGCAGCAAAGTTATGCGACAGGGGTTAGGTTGCAATGAGCAGTTCTTC,CASSKVMRQGLGCNEQFF
TRBV28,TRBJ2-1,TRBD2,few,TGTGCCAGCAGACCCGAGCGGGGCTACAATGAGCAGTTCTTC,CASRPERGYNEQFF
TRBV3-1,TRBJ2-1,TRBD1,-,TGTGCCAGCAGCCAAGAGTGGACAGGGGTGGGCAATGAGCAGTTCTTC,CASSQEWTGVGNEQFF
TRBV15,TRBJ2-7,-,few,TGTGCCACCAGCAGTCCGGGACTGACCTACGAGCAGTACTTC,CATSSPGLTYEQYF
TRBV28,TRBJ2-2,-,many,TGTGCCAGCAGGAAACAGGGATCGAACACCGGGGAGCTGTTTTTT,CASRKQGSNTGELFF
TRBV29-1,TRBJ2-5,-,many,TGCAGCGTTGAAGATGAAATGGCCCCGGGAGAGACCCAGTACTTC,CSVEDEMAPGETQYF
TRBV6-1,TRBJ2-3,TRBD2,few,TGTGCCAGCAGTCCTAGCGGGAGCTTAGATACGCAGTATTTT,CASSPSGSLDTQYF
TRBV5-1,TRBJ2-7,TRBD1,many,TGCGCCAGCAGCCCCGGGACAGGGGAGGCGAAGCAGTACTTC,CASSPGTGEAKQYF
TRBV6-5,TRBJ2-7,-,many,TGTGCCAGCAGTTACTCCAGGGAGCTCCACGAGCAGTACTTC,CASSYSRELHEQYF
TRBV7-8,TRBJ2-7,-,-,TGTGCCAGCAGCTTAAGAGGGCTAGTCGTCTACGAGCAGTACTTC,CASSLRGLVVYEQYF
TRBV7-9,TRBJ2-5,-,-,TGTGCCAGCAGCTTAGAACTACAAGAGACCCAGTACTTC,CASSLELQETQYF
TRBV2,TRBJ1-5,-,few,TGTGCCAGCAGTGTAAGACAGTGGCAGAACAATCAGCCCCAGCATTTT,CASSVRQWQNNQPQHF
TRBV7-6,TRBJ2-1,-,-,TGTGCCAGCAGCTTATTCTTATCCGGGACCCGCTCCTACAATGAGCAGTTCTTC,CASSLFLSGTRSYNEQFF
TRBV7-9,TRBJ2-7,-,many,TGTGCCAGCAGCTTAGGGGGCGGTTGGTACTTC,CASSLGGGWYF
TRBV20-1,TRBJ1-2,-,-,TGCAGTGCTAGACCCTGGGACGGGGATGGCTACACCTTC,CSARPWDGDGYTF
TRBV29-1,TRBJ2-1,-,many,TGCAGCGGGACCGCCATAAACAATGAGCAGTTCTTC,CSGTAINNEQFF
TRBV20-1,TRBJ1-6,-,-,TGCAGTGCTAGAGACCCTGGCGGTAACCCGAATTCACCCCTCCACTTT,CSARDPGGNPNSPLHF
TRBV7-3,TRBJ2-1,-,many,TGTGCCAGCAGCTCCCCGCGGCAGTTCTACAATGAGCAGTTCTTC,CASSSPRQFYNEQFF
TRBV14,TRBJ1-1,-,-,TGTGCCAGCAGCCAAGTCACAGGGATGAACACTGAAGCTTTCTTT,CASSQVTGMNTEAFF
TRBV20-1,TRBJ2-1,-,many,TGCAGTGCTAGAGGTGCGGGGACTCCTGAGCAGTTCTTC,CSARGAGTPEQFF
TRBV28,TRBJ1-2,-,-,TGTGCCAGCAGTTTAATGAACTATGGCTACACCTTC,CASSLMNYGYTF
TRBV15,TRBJ2-2,TRBD1,few,TGTGCCACCAGCGGTCGACAGGGATCCGGGGAGCTGTTTTTT,CATSGRQGSGELFF
TRBV6-2/TRBV6-3,TRBJ2-1,-,-,TGTGCCAGCAGTTACGGTCCCAACTACAATGAGCAGTTCTTC,CASSYGPNYNEQFF
TRBV6-5,TRBJ2-1,-,many,TGTGCCAGCAGTCTCACCTTCGACAATGAGCAGTTCTTC,CASSLTFDNEQFF
TRBV6-9,TRBJ2-7,TRBD2,few,TGTGCCAGCAGTTATTCTAGCGGGAGCGACGACGAGCAGTACTTC,CASSYSSGSDDEQYF
TRBV4-3,TRBJ2-6,-,many,TGCGCCAGCAGCCAGCTTAGGGGAAATGGGGCCAACGTCCTGACTTTC,CASSQLRGNGANVLTF